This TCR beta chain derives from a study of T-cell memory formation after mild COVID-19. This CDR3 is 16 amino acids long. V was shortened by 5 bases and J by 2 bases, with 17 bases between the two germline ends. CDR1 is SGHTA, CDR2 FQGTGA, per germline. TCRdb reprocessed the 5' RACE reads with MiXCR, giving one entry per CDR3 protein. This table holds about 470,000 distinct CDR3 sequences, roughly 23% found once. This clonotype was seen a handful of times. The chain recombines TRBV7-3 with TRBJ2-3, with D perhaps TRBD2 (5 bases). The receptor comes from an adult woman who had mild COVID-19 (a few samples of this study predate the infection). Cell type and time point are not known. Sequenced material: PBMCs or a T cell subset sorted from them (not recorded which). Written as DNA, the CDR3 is TGTGCCAGCAGCAAAAGGACTGATCTAACCACAGATACGCAGTATTTT. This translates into CASSKRTDLTTDTQYF.